The 8 T cell receptor beta chains reported below all come from one sample, sequenced in a study of blood T cell repertoires in COVID-19. Profiling relied on immunoSEQ multiplex PCR, and the TCRdb table lists in-frame clones only, not all of them. The data contain 220,000 or so clones, 84% of them singletons. The sample was PBMCs or T cells enriched from blood (not recorded which). The receptors were gathered from a woman aged 35 to 49 who had recovered from COVID-19.

This clone was seen only once. The chain joins TRBV21-1 to TRBJ2-1; the DNA was not used to check the table's D call, TRBD2. TRBV21-1 constitutes a pseudogene. This CDR3 is 17 amino acids long. CDR3 bases: TGTGCCAGCAGCAAAGGAGGAGCGATTACGAAGGACAATGAGCAGTTCTTC. Translated: CASSKGGAITKDNEQFF.

The V and J genes are TRBV28 and TRBJ2-2; 8 bases map to TRBD1. CDR1 is MDHEN and CDR2 is SYDVKM in the germline V gene. Germline trimming cut 8 bases from V and 3 bases from J; bases unmatched to any gene: 2. The CDR3 totals 13 residues. The CDR3 is CASLQGDTGELFF. CDR3 nucleotide sequence: TGTGCCAGCCTACAGGGGGACACCGGGGAGCTGTTTTTT.

The count of this clone is one. For the CDR3, the DNA is TGTGCCAGCAGCCAAGACCCTCCGGGGGACCCTAGCACAGATACGCAGTATTTT. This encodes CASSQDPPGDPSTDTQYF. The V and J genes are TRBV14 and TRBJ2-3; perhaps TRBD2 as D (6 bases). This CDR3 region has 18 residues. Germline-derived CDR1 and CDR2 are SGHDN and FVKESK. V was shortened by 0 bases and J by 0 bases, with 16 bases between the two germline ends. The variable domain in full, completed from reference TRBV14 and TRBJ2-3, reads EAGVTQFPSHSVIEKGQTVTLRCDPISGHDNLYWYRRVMGKEIKFLLHFVKESKQDESGMPNNRFLAERTGGTYSTLKVQPAELEDSGVYFCASSQDPPGDPSTDTQYFGPGTRLTVL.

The rearrangement links TRBV7-9 to TRBJ1-2, with 7 bases that match TRBD1. CDR1 and CDR2 from the germline V gene are SEHNR and FQNEAQ (reference sequence). The junction had 7 bases not matched to a gene; V was cut back by 5 bases and J by 4 bases. This CDR3 contains 14 residues. In nucleotides, the CDR3 is TGTGCCAGCAGCCCCCCGGGACAGTCCTATGGCTACACCTTC. Its protein product is CASSPPGQSYGYTF.

This chain uses TRBV7-6 with TRBJ1-1, with 10 bases fitting TRBD1. The V gene end was trimmed by 5 bases and the J gene end by 5 bases; junction bases not matched to a gene: 14. Germline V lookup: CDR1 SGHVS, CDR2 FNYEAQ. The CDR3 length is 17 residues. The CDR3: CASSRWPRQGARTEAFF. The CDR3 DNA reads TGTGCCAGCAGCCGGTGGCCTCGACAGGGGGCGCGAACTGAAGCTTTCTTT.

This clone was seen a handful of times. DNA of the CDR3: TGTGCCACCAGTGACGGCAGACGGGTTTCCTATGGCTACACCTTC. It codes for CATSDGRRVSYGYTF. The chain combines TRBV24-1 with TRBJ1-2; D gene uncertain. The ends were cut back, 4 bases at V and 4 bases at J, with 15 bases in the middle. The length of the CDR3 is 15 residues. Germline assignment: CDR1 KGHDR and CDR2 SFDVKD.

Written as DNA, the CDR3 is TGTGCCATCAGTGAGACCAGGGGGAACTATGGCTACACCTTC. This gives the protein CAISETRGNYGYTF. The chain uses TRBV10-3 and TRBJ1-2; 7 bases align to TRBD1. The CDR3 runs to 14 residues. Germline CDR1 and CDR2: ENHRY and SYGVKD. V lost 2 bases to trimming and J lost 2 bases; unmatched junction nucleotides: 2.

V is TRBV11-1 and J is TRBJ1-1; 7 bases line up with TRBD1. The CDR3 length is 14 residues. V lost 5 bases and J lost 0; bases outside the gene matches: 3. Germline values: CDR1 SGHAT, CDR2 FQDESV (reference sequence). The CDR3 loop reads CASSHRGLNTEAFF. CDR3 DNA sequence: TGTGCCAGCAGCCACAGGGGATTGAACACTGAAGCTTTCTTT.